The clone carrying this T cell receptor beta chain occurred many times. Its cognate antigen is unknown. The data were obtained in a study of regulatory T cells in long-lasting Graves disease. General study points: Persistent Graves' disease cases displayed lower TCR diversity than newly diagnosed ones.

Specified time point: newly diagnosed GD, antithyroid drugs for less than 3 months. From RNA extracted from PBMCs, the TCR library was made. Construction of TCR beta libraries relied on iRepertoire HTBI primers and on Arm-PCR targeting CDR3 regions. TCRdb processed the multiplex PCR reads anew with MiXCR; each CDR3 protein has one entry. Here the sample spans about 460,000 distinct CDR3 sequences, around 13% being singletons. Per the germline V gene, CDR1 is SEHNR and CDR2 is FQNEAQ (reference sequence). J lost 6 bases, V lost 8 bases, and 18 bases had no gene match. The CDR3 spans 16 residues. The sample also formed part of further work on T cells in Graves' hyperthyroidism and ophthalmopathy.

Here the sequenced sample was peripheral blood mononuclear cells (PBMCs), taken at new diagnosis, from a patient treated with antithyroid drugs. The chain employs TRBV7-9 and TRBJ2-7, with TRBD2 matching 8 bases. This sequence originates from a woman aged 45-60 years with Graves disease. DNA of the CDR3: TGTGCCAGCTCGTACTTCCGGGAGGGACCATCCGGCGAGCAGTACTTC. Residues: CASSYFREGPSGEQYF.